This is a list of T cell receptor beta chains from one sample in a study of cytomegalovirus exposure and HLA in healthy donors. Assay used: immunoSEQ multiplex PCR; TCRdb lists only in-frame clones, some missing. The table has some 130,000 clones, around 93% seen once; the top ten hold 1.8%. The sample was PBMCs. The receptors come from a man in his late teens or twenties in good health and CMV-seropositive. Both conserved end residues are part of each CDR3. A D gene is named only where the DNA matches it firmly. Size values are once, few and many counts, or a class for expanded clones, and some rows have none.

d_gene	abundance	j_gene	v_gene	len	CDR3nt	CDR3aa
TRBD1	NA	TRBJ1-1	TRBV6-5	15	TGTGCCAGCAGGATGACCTTGACAGGGTACACTGAAGCTTTCTTT	CASRMTLTGYTEAFF
TRBD2	once	TRBJ2-2	TRBV4-1	17	TGCGCCAGCAGCCGGAGTTGGTCTAGCGGGAGCCCCGGGGAGCTGTTTTTT	CASSRSWSSGSPGELFF
TRBD2	NA	TRBJ2-7	TRBV5-5	15	TGTGCCAGCAGCTTCACTAGCGGGAGGGCCTACGAGCAGTACTTC	CASSFTSGRAYEQYF
TRBD1	NA	TRBJ2-5	TRBV18	15	TGTGCCAGCTCACCGTCCAGGGGGCCGGGGGAGACCCAGTACTTC	CASSPSRGPGETQYF
NA	NA	TRBJ2-3	TRBV6-6	12	TGTGCCAGCAGTGACACCACAGATACGCAGTATTTT	CASSDTTDTQYF
NA	NA	TRBJ2-5	TRBV15	14	TGTGCCACCAGCAGAGAGCTAGACCAAGAGACCCAGTACTTC	CATSRELDQETQYF
TRBD2	NA	TRBJ2-1	TRBV2	14	TGTGCCAGCGAGTTGGGAGGGATTAACAATGAGCAGTTCTTC	CASELGGINNEQFF
NA	NA	TRBJ2-5	TRBV5-1	14	TGCGCCAGCAGCTTCGGACAGAAACAAGAGACCCAGTACTTC	CASSFGQKQETQYF
NA	NA	TRBJ1-5	TRBV2	13	TGTGCCAGCGGCGGGGGGGGAGATCAGCCCCAGCATTTT	CASGGGGDQPQHF
NA	once	TRBJ2-5	TRBV5-6	13	TGTGCCAGCAGCCGACGTGGGAGGGAGACCCAGTACTTC	CASSRRGRETQYF
NA	NA	TRBJ1-4	TRBV7-8	14	TGTGCCAGCAGCTTAGGAGGGAATGTTGAAAAACTGTTTTTT	CASSLGGNVEKLFF
NA	NA	TRBJ2-1	TRBV30	15	TGTGCCTGGAGTGTACGACGGAGCTCCTACAATGAGCAGTTCTTC	CAWSVRRSSYNEQFF
TRBD2	NA	TRBJ2-1	TRBV29-1	17	TGCAGCGTTGACGCGAGGACTAGCGAGAGCTCCTACAATGAGCAGTTCTTC	CSVDARTSESSYNEQFF
NA	few	TRBJ1-2	TRBV5-4	13	TGTGCCAGCACCATCCCCCCCAACTATGGCTACACCTTC	CASTIPPNYGYTF
TRBD2	NA	TRBJ2-2	TRBV10-3	13	TGTGCCATCAAGGCTAGCGGGATCGGGGAGCTGTTTTTT	CAIKASGIGELFF
TRBD1	NA	TRBJ2-5	TRBV2	14	TGTGCCAGCAGTGGGACAGGGGGAAGCGAGACCCAGTACTTC	CASSGTGGSETQYF
NA	once	TRBJ2-7	TRBV20-1	11	TGCAGTGCTCAGAAGGAGGTCGAGCAGTACTTC	CSAQKEVEQYF
NA	NA	TRBJ2-1	TRBV4-1	14	TGCGCCAGCACGACGCCGGAGACCTACAATGAGCAGTTCTTC	CASTTPETYNEQFF
NA	NA	TRBJ2-7	TRBV29-1	15	TGCAGCGTTGAAGCCTATGGGGGGTGGCAGTACGAGCAGTACTTC	CSVEAYGGWQYEQYF
TRBD1	NA	TRBJ1-1	TRBV18	18	TGTGCCAGCTCACCGCTACCTTCGGGACAGGCGTACAACACTGAAGCTTTCTTT	CASSPLPSGQAYNTEAFF
TRBD1	NA	TRBJ2-7	TRBV5-1	15	TGCGCCAGCAGCTGGAGACAGGGGGCGAACTACGAGCAGTACTTC	CASSWRQGANYEQYF
TRBD2	NA	TRBJ2-7	TRBV11-2	16	TGTGCCAGCAGCTTAAATGAGCGGGAGCTTTTCGGCGAGCAGTACTTC	CASSLNERELFGEQYF
NA	NA	TRBJ2-5	TRBV2	14	TGTGCCAGCAGTGAGGGGCCTTTGGGAGAGACCCAGTACTTC	CASSEGPLGETQYF
TRBD2	NA	TRBJ2-7	TRBV27	15	TGTGCCAGCAGTCTAGGACTAGCGGACTCCTACGAGCAGTACTTC	CASSLGLADSYEQYF
TRBD2	NA	TRBJ2-7	TRBV2	16	TGTGCCAGCAGTGAAGAATTCGCTAGCGGGATTAATGAGCAGTACTTC	CASSEEFASGINEQYF
NA	NA	TRBJ1-1	TRBV23-1	15	TGCGCCAGCAGTCAACTGGGGGCTGGGGACACTGAAGCTTTCTTT	CASSQLGAGDTEAFF
NA	NA	TRBJ1-1	TRBV14	16	TGTGCCAGCAGCCCCCGCGTGGGGGCAGGGAACACTGAAGCTTTCTTT	CASSPRVGAGNTEAFF
TRBD1	NA	TRBJ1-1	TRBV16	16	TGTGCCAGCAGCCATTATACAGGGGATATGAACACTGAAGCTTTCTTT	CASSHYTGDMNTEAFF
TRBD2	NA	TRBJ2-7	TRBV5-1	15	TGCGCCAGCAGCTTCGGGCTAGCGGGAGTCTACGAGCAGTACTTC	CASSFGLAGVYEQYF
TRBD1	NA	TRBJ2-5	TRBV18	15	TGTGCCAGCTCACCCCCGGGACAGGGGAAAGAGACCCAGTACTTC	CASSPPGQGKETQYF
TRBD1	NA	TRBJ2-1	TRBV6-4	15	TGTGCCAGCAGTCGCCGACAGGGGGCTGGCAATGAGCAGTTCTTC	CASSRRQGAGNEQFF
TRBD1	NA	TRBJ2-1	TRBV15	16	TGTGCCACCAGCAGAGAGCAAGGACAGGGGTACAATGAGCAGTTCTTC	CATSREQGQGYNEQFF
TRBD1	NA	TRBJ2-7	TRBV27	15	TGTGCCAGCAGTCTATCCGGGACAGGGGGCCTCGAGCAGTACTTC	CASSLSGTGGLEQYF
TRBD2	NA	TRBJ2-7	TRBV7-8	17	TGTGCCAGCAGCTTAGGGGTAAGCAGCGGGGAGACCTACGAGCAGTACTTC	CASSLGVSSGETYEQYF
TRBD1	NA	TRBJ1-1	TRBV4-1	16	TGCGCCAGCAGCCAAGTTGGGACAGGGGGCCGGACTGAAGCTTTCTTT	CASSQVGTGGRTEAFF
NA	once	TRBJ2-7	TRBV5-1	14	TGCGCCAGCAGCCCTAGGGACAAAGCCTACGAGCAGTACTTC	CASSPRDKAYEQYF
TRBD2	NA	TRBJ2-1	TRBV5-1	16	TGCGCCAGCAGCTTGGGACTAGCGGGAGTCATAGATGAGCAGTTCTTC	CASSLGLAGVIDEQFF
TRBD1	NA	TRBJ2-7	TRBV11-2	14	TGTGCCAGCAGCCCGTGGACAGGGGAAGGCGAGCAGTACTTC	CASSPWTGEGEQYF
TRBD2	NA	TRBJ2-1	TRBV28	15	TGTGCCAGCAGTTACAGGCTAGCGGGAGGCAATGAGCAGTTCTTC	CASSYRLAGGNEQFF
TRBD2	NA	TRBJ2-2	TRBV15	17	TGTGCCACCAGCAGAGGCAGACTAGCGGGAGTTTCCGGGGAGCTGTTTTTT	CATSRGRLAGVSGELFF
TRBD1	once	TRBJ2-5	TRBV28	18	TGTGCCAGCAGCATATTTGTCTCGGGACAGGGGCGTCAAGAGACCCAGTACTTC	CASSIFVSGQGRQETQYF
NA	NA	TRBJ2-1	TRBV28	14	TGTGCCAGCTCCTTAGGACAGATTTACAATGAGCAGTTCTTC	CASSLGQIYNEQFF
TRBD1	NA	TRBJ2-2	TRBV11-2	16	TGTGCCAGCAGCTCCGTGACAGGGTCAAACACCGGGGAGCTGTTTTTT	CASSSVTGSNTGELFF
TRBD1	NA	TRBJ1-2	TRBV6-6	15	TGTGCCAGCAGTTACGCGGAGACAGGGAACTATGGCTACACCTTC	CASSYAETGNYGYTF
TRBD1	NA	TRBJ1-2	TRBV6-1	13	TGTGCCAGCAGTGAAACAGGGGGGGACGGCTACACCTTC	CASSETGGDGYTF
NA	NA	TRBJ2-3	TRBV6-1	14	TGTGCCAGCCACCGGGACACAAACACAGATACGCAGTATTTT	CASHRDTNTDTQYF
TRBD1	NA	TRBJ2-7	TRBV7-9	13	TGTGCCAGCAGCGGGGACAGCAGCTACGAGCAGTACTTC	CASSGDSSYEQYF
TRBD1	NA	TRBJ1-4	TRBV28	16	TGTGCCAGCAATTTGAAGGACAGGGGGCGTAATGAAAAACTGTTTTTT	CASNLKDRGRNEKLFF
TRBD1	NA	TRBJ1-2	TRBV19	15	TGTGCCAGTAAGACAGGGACAGGCTTTAACTATGGCTACACCTTC	CASKTGTGFNYGYTF
TRBD1	NA	TRBJ1-2	TRBV13	14	TGTGCCAGCAGCTATAGGACAGGGCCCTATGGCTACACCTTC	CASSYRTGPYGYTF
NA	NA	TRBJ2-1	TRBV19	13	TGTGCCAGCGGACATCAAAGGGGGACGGAGCAGTTCTTC	CASGHQRGTEQFF
NA	NA	TRBJ2-1	TRBV5-1	16	TGCGCCAGCAGCCCCCCGGGTGGGACGGGAGACAATGAGCAGTTCTTC	CASSPPGGTGDNEQFF
TRBD1	NA	TRBJ1-6	TRBV9	17	TGTGCCAGCAGCGTCGGACAGGGAAGATCCTATAATTCACCCCTCCACTTT	CASSVGQGRSYNSPLHF
TRBD2	NA	TRBJ2-3	TRBV19	15	TGTGCCAGTAGTCCTTACGGGGGGAGCACAGATACGCAGTATTTT	CASSPYGGSTDTQYF
NA	NA	TRBJ1-1	TRBV11-2	16	TGTGCCAGCAGCGTAGGGGTTAGGGCCGCAAGGGGAGAAGCTTTCTTT	CASSVGVRAARGEAFF
TRBD1	NA	TRBJ1-6	TRBV30	13	TGTGCCTGGAAAGGGGGCCGGTGGTCACCCCTCCACTTT	CAWKGGRWSPLHF
TRBD2	NA	TRBJ2-3	TRBV7-8	14	TGTGCCAGCACTAGCGGGATGGGCACAGATACGCAGTATTTT	CASTSGMGTDTQYF
TRBD1	NA	TRBJ1-5	TRBV2	18	TGTGCCAGCAGTGAGGGGCGCAGGGGGCCCACATACAATCAGCCCCAGCATTTT	CASSEGRRGPTYNQPQHF